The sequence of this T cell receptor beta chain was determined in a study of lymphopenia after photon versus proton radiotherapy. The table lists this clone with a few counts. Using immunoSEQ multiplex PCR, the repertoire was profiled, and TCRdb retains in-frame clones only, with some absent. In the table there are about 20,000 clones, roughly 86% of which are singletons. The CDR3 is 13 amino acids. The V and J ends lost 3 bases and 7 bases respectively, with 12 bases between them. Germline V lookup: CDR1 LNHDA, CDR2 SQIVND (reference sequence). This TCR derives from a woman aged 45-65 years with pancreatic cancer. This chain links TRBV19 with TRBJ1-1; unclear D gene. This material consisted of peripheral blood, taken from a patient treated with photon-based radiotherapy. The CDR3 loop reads CASSILFSNEAFF. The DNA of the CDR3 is TGTGCCAGTAGTATCCTGTTCAGTAATGAAGCTTTCTTT.